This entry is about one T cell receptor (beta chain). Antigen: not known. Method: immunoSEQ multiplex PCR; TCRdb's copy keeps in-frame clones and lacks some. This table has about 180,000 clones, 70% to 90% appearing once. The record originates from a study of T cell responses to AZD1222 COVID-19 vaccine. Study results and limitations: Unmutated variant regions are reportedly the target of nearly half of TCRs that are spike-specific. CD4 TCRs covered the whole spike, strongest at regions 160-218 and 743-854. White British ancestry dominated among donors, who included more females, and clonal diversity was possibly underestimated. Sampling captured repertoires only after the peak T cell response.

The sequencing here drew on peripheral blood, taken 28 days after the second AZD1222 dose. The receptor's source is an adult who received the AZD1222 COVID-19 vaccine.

CDR3 protein: CASSFAPGGLAGELFF. For the CDR3, the DNA is TGTGCCAGCAGCTTTGCTCCGGGAGGGCTGGCCGGGGAGCTGTTTTTT. The chain couples TRBV12-1 to TRBJ2-2; the D call of TRBD2 is as the table states it, not checked on the DNA. TRBV12-1 is deemed a pseudogene. The CDR3 length is 16 residues.